The rows below give T cell receptor beta chains drawn from one sample of a study of T cell responses to AZD1222 COVID-19 vaccine. The assay was immunoSEQ multiplex PCR, and TCRdb's table has in-frame clones only and misses some. Among more than 100,000 clones listed, 88% were seen once. Sequences were derived from peripheral blood, sampled on day 0 of AZD1222 vaccination. Receptors were obtained from an adult in good health. Both conserved end residues are part of each CDR3. The order of the fields is CDR3 protein, CDR3 DNA, V gene, clone size, D gene, J gene. D genes are given only for firm matches. For some rows the clone size is stated as once, few or many, or as a class when expanded; others skip it.

CASSEGTGIHEQYF | TGTGCCAGCAGTGAAGGGACAGGGATCCACGAGCAGTACTTC | TRBV2 | . | TRBD1 | TRBJ2-7
CASRRPGTGVGGYTF | TGTGCCAGCAGACGTCCTGGGACAGGGGTTGGTGGCTACACCTTC | TRBV5-8 | once | TRBD1 | TRBJ1-2
CASSLDSSSSYNSPLHF | TGTGCCAGCAGCTTAGACAGTTCCAGCTCCTATAATTCACCCCTCCACTTT | TRBV7-8 | once | . | TRBJ1-6
CASSLATSSYNEQFF | TGTGCCAGCAGTTTAGCGACGAGCTCCTACAATGAGCAGTTCTTC | TRBV6-2/TRBV6-3 | . | . | TRBJ2-1
CASTIRQGMNTGELFF | TGTGCCAGTACCATTCGACAGGGTATGAACACCGGGGAGCTGTTTTTT | TRBV19 | few | TRBD1 | TRBJ2-2
CAGGQGAQGNQPQHF | TGTGCCGGCGGACAGGGGGCGCAAGGCAATCAGCCCCAGCATTTT | TRBV6-5 | . | TRBD1 | TRBJ1-5
CASTSAVRYGYTF | TGTGCCAGCACTTCCGCCGTAAGGTATGGCTACACCTTC | TRBV28 | once | . | TRBJ1-2
CASSEGPYQETQYF | TGTGCCAGCAGTGAAGGCCCGTACCAAGAGACCCAGTACTTC | TRBV6-1 | . | . | TRBJ2-5
CASSSVAGVKDIQYF | TGTGCCAGCAGTTCCGTAGCGGGGGTCAAGGACATTCAGTACTTC | TRBV28 | . | TRBD2 | TRBJ2-4
CASSSRETDTQYF | TGCGCCAGCAGCTCAAGGGAGACAGATACGCAGTATTTT | TRBV5-1 | . | . | TRBJ2-3
CASSFSQFTQETQYF | TGTGCCAGCAGCTTCTCCCAGTTTACCCAAGAGACCCAGTACTTC | TRBV7-6 | few | . | TRBJ2-5
CASSKDSVPTEAFF | TGTGCCAGCAGTAAGGACAGCGTCCCCACTGAAGCTTTCTTT | TRBV2 | . | . | TRBJ1-1
CAWGKYTLHF | TGTGCCTGGGGGAAGTACACCCTCCACTTT | TRBV30 | . | . | TRBJ1-6
CASSLAGNEQYF | TGTGCCAGCAGCTTAGCCGGGAACGAGCAGTACTTC | TRBV11-2 | . | . | TRBJ2-7
CASSQDQETQYF | TGTGCCAGCAGCCAAGATCAAGAGACCCAGTACTTC | TRBV3-1/TRBV3-2 | . | . | TRBJ2-5
CATSVGQRTSYEQYF | TGTGCCACCTCTGTCGGACAGCGAACGTCCTACGAGCAGTACTTC | TRBV15 | once | . | TRBJ2-7
CAINKGSGGYTF | TGTGCCATCAATAAAGGGTCCGGTGGCTACACCTTC | TRBV10-3 | . | . | TRBJ1-2
CATSLEGTDTQYF | TGTGCCACCAGTCTAGAGGGGACGGATACGCAGTATTTT | TRBV24-1 | . | . | TRBJ2-3
CASTTGAYGYTF | TGTGCCAGCACCACAGGGGCCTATGGCTACACCTTC | TRBV12-3/TRBV12-4 | . | TRBD1 | TRBJ1-2
CASSRDTGPYGYTF | TGTGCCAGCTCGCGGGACACCGGACCCTATGGCTACACCTTC | TRBV18 | . | . | TRBJ1-2
CASSLALRGRQGEAFF | TGCGCCAGCAGCTTGGCCCTAAGGGGGCGTCAGGGTGAAGCTTTCTTT | TRBV5-1 | once | TRBD1 | TRBJ1-1
CASSYGAANYNEQFF | TGTGCCAGCAGTTACGGGGCAGCGAACTACAATGAGCAGTTCTTC | TRBV6-5 | . | . | TRBJ2-1
CAISESRGTFSNQPQHF | TGTGCCATCAGTGAGTCTCGGGGGACCTTTAGCAATCAGCCCCAGCATTTT | TRBV10-3 | . | . | TRBJ1-5
CASSVAQRGDNEQFF | TGTGCCAGCAGCGTAGCCCAAAGGGGGGACAATGAGCAGTTCTTC | TRBV9 | once | . | TRBJ2-1
CAISTSAGEQFF | TGTGCCATTTCGACTAGCGCGGGTGAGCAGTTCTTC | TRBV10-3 | few | TRBD2 | TRBJ2-1
CSATPRPGGRTDTQYF | TGCAGCGCCACTCCGCGGCCAGGGGGCCGCACAGATACGCAGTATTTT | TRBV29-1 | . | TRBD1 | TRBJ2-3
CASRGGQGILYEQYF | TGTGCCAGCAGGGGGGGACAGGGGATTTTGTACGAGCAGTACTTC | TRBV28 | . | TRBD1 | TRBJ2-7
CASNQGTTGETQYF | TGTGCCAGCAACCAAGGGACTACGGGAGAGACCCAGTACTTC | TRBV11-2 | few | TRBD2 | TRBJ2-5
CASSVTPGQPGEKLFF | TGTGCCAGCAGCGTAACACCGGGACAGCCTGGCGAAAAACTGTTTTTT | TRBV9 | few | TRBD1 | TRBJ1-4
CASSSGTGGRSPLHF | TGTGCCAGCAGCTCCGGGACAGGGGGCAGGTCACCCCTCCACTTT | TRBV9 | . | TRBD1 | TRBJ1-6
CASSTTGDREETQYF | TGTGCCAGCAGCACAACTGGGGACAGGGAAGAGACCCAGTACTTC | TRBV3-1/TRBV3-2 | once | TRBD1 | TRBJ2-5
CASSHTIGGYEQYF | TGTGCCAGCAGCCACACCATTGGCGGCTACGAGCAGTACTTC | TRBV7-9 | . | . | TRBJ2-7
CASSADRVGYEQYF | TGCGCCAGCAGCGCGGACAGGGTGGGCTACGAGCAGTACTTC | TRBV4-3 | . | TRBD1 | TRBJ2-7
CASSLGTSSYNEQFF | TGCGCCAGCAGCCTCGGGACTAGCTCCTACAATGAGCAGTTCTTC | TRBV5-1 | . | TRBD2 | TRBJ2-1
CASSGTGNEKLFF | TGTGCCAGCAGCGGAACAGGGAATGAAAAACTGTTTTTT | TRBV5-4 | . | . | TRBJ1-4
CASSSREKLFF | TGTGCCAGCAGCTCCCGGGAAAAACTGTTTTTT | TRBV7-9 | . | . | TRBJ1-4
CASSYSKNYEQYF | TGTGCCAGCAGTTACTCGAAAAACTACGAGCAGTACTTC | TRBV6-2/TRBV6-3 | . | . | TRBJ2-7
CAWGGKFSYNQPQHF | TGTGCCTGGGGAGGGAAGTTCAGCTACAATCAGCCCCAGCATTTT | TRBV30 | . | . | TRBJ1-5
CASSYRQGNTGELFF | TGCGCCAGCAGCTACCGACAGGGGAACACCGGGGAGCTGTTTTTT | TRBV5-1 | . | TRBD1 | TRBJ2-2
CASIPLAGGPINEQFF | TGTGCCAGTATCCCCCTGGCGGGAGGGCCAATCAATGAGCAGTTCTTC | TRBV19 | . | TRBD2 | TRBJ2-1
CASSLTPSRGQEKLFF | TGCGCCAGCAGCTTAACCCCGTCGCGGGGGCAAGAAAAACTGTTTTTT | TRBV5-1 | once | . | TRBJ1-4
CASSISFGQGNQPQHF | TGTGCCAGTAGTATCAGTTTCGGGCAGGGCAATCAGCCCCAGCATTTT | TRBV19 | . | . | TRBJ1-5
CASSLRQAAYEQYF | TGTGCCAGCAGCCTGCGACAGGCGGCTTACGAGCAGTACTTC | TRBV11-1 | . | . | TRBJ2-7
CASSQDRGGGEKLFF | TGCGCCAGCAGCCAGGACAGGGGAGGCGGAGAAAAACTGTTTTTT | TRBV5-1 | . | TRBD1 | TRBJ1-4
CASSARTQGYNSPLHF | TGCGCCAGCAGTGCCCGGACACAGGGATATAATTCACCCCTCCACTTT | TRBV10-2 | . | . | TRBJ1-6
CSVALNAQGAQEQYF | TGCAGCGTTGCTTTAAATGCACAGGGGGCTCAAGAGCAGTACTTC | TRBV29-1 | . | TRBD1 | TRBJ2-7
CATSRGRTAMNTEAFF | TGTGCCACCAGCAGAGGGAGGACGGCCATGAACACTGAAGCTTTCTTT | TRBV15 | once | . | TRBJ1-1
CASSSARDTQYF | TGTGCCAGCAGCAGCGCCCGAGATACGCAGTATTTT | TRBV11-2 | . | . | TRBJ2-3
CATSIQGNPQETQYF | TGTGCCACGTCGATTCAGGGAAATCCTCAAGAGACCCAGTACTTC | TRBV10-3 | . | . | TRBJ2-5
CASSLSWGTGNTIYF | TGCGCCAGCAGCCTCTCATGGGGGACTGGAAACACCATATATTTT | TRBV5-1 | . | . | TRBJ1-3
CASGPREANEKLFF | TGTGCCAGCGGGCCTCGGGAGGCTAATGAAAAACTGTTTTTT | TRBV27 | . | . | TRBJ1-4
CASSLEGQEEKLFF | TGTGCCAGCAGCTTGGAGGGACAGGAAGAAAAACTGTTTTTT | TRBV5-4 | . | TRBD1 | TRBJ1-4
CASTPAGRTDTQYF | TGTGCCAGCACCCCTGCGGGCCGCACAGATACGCAGTATTTT | TRBV7-2 | . | . | TRBJ2-3
CASSVHGGSSGETYEQYF | TGTGCCAGCAGTGTTCACGGAGGCTCTAGCGGGGAAACCTACGAGCAGTACTTC | TRBV6-4 | . | TRBD2 | TRBJ2-7
CASSQRFPRGDYNEQFF | TGTGCCAGCAGCCAACGCTTTCCGCGGGGCGACTACAATGAGCAGTTCTTC | TRBV3-1/TRBV3-2 | . | . | TRBJ2-1
CASSLGTHYTGELFF | TGTGCCAGCAGCTTAGGGACACATTACACCGGGGAGCTGTTTTTT | TRBV5-6 | . | . | TRBJ2-2
CASSEDGPRNQPQHF | TGTGCCAGCAGTGAAGACGGTCCCCGCAATCAGCCCCAGCATTTT | TRBV6-1 | . | . | TRBJ1-5